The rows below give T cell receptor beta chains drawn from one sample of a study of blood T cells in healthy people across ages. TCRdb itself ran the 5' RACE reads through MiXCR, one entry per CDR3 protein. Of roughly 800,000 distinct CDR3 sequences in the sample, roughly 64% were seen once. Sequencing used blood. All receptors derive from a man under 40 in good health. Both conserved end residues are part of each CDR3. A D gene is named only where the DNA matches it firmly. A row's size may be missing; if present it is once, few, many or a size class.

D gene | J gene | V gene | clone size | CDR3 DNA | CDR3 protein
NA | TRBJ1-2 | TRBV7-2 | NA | TGTGCCAGCAGCTTAGCCCCCCTAGTTAACTATGGCTACACCTTC | CASSLAPLVNYGYTF
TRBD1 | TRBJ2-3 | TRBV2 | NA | TGTGCCAGCAGTGTGCGGACAGGGCAGACAGATACGCAGTATTTT | CASSVRTGQTDTQYF
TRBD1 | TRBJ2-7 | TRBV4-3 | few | TGCGCCAGCAGCCAAGAAGGGACAGGGGCCCCCTACGAGCAGTACTTC | CASSQEGTGAPYEQYF
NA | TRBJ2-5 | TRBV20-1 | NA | TGCAGTGCCAGGGTGCGAGAGACCCAGTACTTC | CSARVRETQYF
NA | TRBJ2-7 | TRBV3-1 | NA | TGTGCCAGCGCGCGGGCTCACGAGCAGTACTTC | CASARAHEQYF
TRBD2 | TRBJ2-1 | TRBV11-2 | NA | TGTGCCAGCAGCTTCCTGACTAGCGGGTCCTCCTACAATGAGCAGTTCTTC | CASSFLTSGSSYNEQFF
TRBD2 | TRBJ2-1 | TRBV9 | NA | TGTGCCAGCAGCCCCGCTAGCGGGAGAATAAATGAGCAGTTCTTC | CASSPASGRINEQFF
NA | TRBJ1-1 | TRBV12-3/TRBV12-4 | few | TGTGCCAGCAGTTCCCAAACCGGACGTCGCGCTGAAGCTTTCTTT | CASSSQTGRRAEAFF
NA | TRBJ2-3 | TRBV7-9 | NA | TGTGCCAGGGCGGATCCTAGCACAGATACGCAGTATTTT | CARADPSTDTQYF
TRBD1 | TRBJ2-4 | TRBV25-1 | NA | TGTGCCAGCAGTGGTCTCGGGACAGGGGGAAACATTCAGTACTTC | CASSGLGTGGNIQYF
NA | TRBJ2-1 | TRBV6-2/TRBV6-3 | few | TGTGCCAGCAGCGGCTCCTACTCCTACAATGAGCAGTTCTTC | CASSGSYSYNEQFF
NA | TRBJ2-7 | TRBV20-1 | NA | TGCAGTGCTAAGACAGGACGCTCCTACGAGCAGTACTTC | CSAKTGRSYEQYF
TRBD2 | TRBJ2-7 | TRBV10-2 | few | TGCGCCAGCAGTGATCGACGGGGGGACTACGAGCAGTACTTC | CASSDRRGDYEQYF
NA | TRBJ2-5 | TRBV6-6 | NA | TGTGCCAGCAGTGCCGGACACCAAGAGACCCAGTACTTC | CASSAGHQETQYF
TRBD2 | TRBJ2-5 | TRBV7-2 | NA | TGTGCCAGCAGCCCCCGGACTAGCGGGAGTAGGGGAAGAAAGACCCAGTACTTC | CASSPRTSGSRGRKTQYF
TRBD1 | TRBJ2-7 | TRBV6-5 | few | TGTGCCAGCAGTTACACGGGACAGCTGTACGAGCAGTACTTC | CASSYTGQLYEQYF
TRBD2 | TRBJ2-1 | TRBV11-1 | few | TGTGCCAGCAGCTTTGGGCTAGCGGGTGGTTACAATGAGCAGTTCTTC | CASSFGLAGGYNEQFF
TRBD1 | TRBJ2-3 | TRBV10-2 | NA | TGCGCCAGCGAACCCGACAGGGATGGGCATACAGATACGCAGTATTTT | CASEPDRDGHTDTQYF
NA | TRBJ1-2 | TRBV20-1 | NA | TGCAGTGCTCCTGAGGCAGGGAGGGGTGTAGTGTATGGCTACACCTTC | CSAPEAGRGVVYGYTF
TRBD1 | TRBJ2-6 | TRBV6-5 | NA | TGTGCCAGCAGAGAGACAGGGACTGGGGCCAACGTCCTGACTTTC | CASRETGTGANVLTF
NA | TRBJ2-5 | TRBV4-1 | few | TGCGCCAGCAGCCCTGAACACCGGGAGCAGTACTTC | CASSPEHREQYF
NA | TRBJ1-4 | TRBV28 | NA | TGTGCCAGCAGTTTGAAGAATGAAAAACTGTTTTTT | CASSLKNEKLFF
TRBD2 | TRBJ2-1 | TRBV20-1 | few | TGCAGTGCTCTCCAGACTAGCGGTAGGAGGTACAATGAGCAGTTCTTC | CSALQTSGRRYNEQFF
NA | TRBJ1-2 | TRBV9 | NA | TGTGCCAGCAGCGTCGATCTGGGCCACACCTTC | CASSVDLGHTF
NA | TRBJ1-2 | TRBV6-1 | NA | TGTGCCAGCAGTGAAGCGCGATACAGACTCGTTAACTATGGCTACACCTTC | CASSEARYRLVNYGYTF
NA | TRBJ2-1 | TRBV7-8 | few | TGTGCCAGCAGTATAGGAGGGAGGAATGAGCAGTTCTTC | CASSIGGRNEQFF
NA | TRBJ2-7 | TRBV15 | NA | TGTGCCACCAGCGCCAGGACGTTTACCTACGAGCAGTACTTC | CATSARTFTYEQYF
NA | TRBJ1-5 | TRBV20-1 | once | TGCAGTGCTAGTGTTGGGGGGAGCAATCAGCCCCAGCATTTT | CSASVGGSNQPQHF
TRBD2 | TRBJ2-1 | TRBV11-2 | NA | TGTGCCAGCAGCTTAGGGGGGGGAGGAGGGTATGAGCAGTTCTTC | CASSLGGGGGYEQFF
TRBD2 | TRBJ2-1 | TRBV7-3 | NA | TGTGCCAGCAGCGCGGGACTAGCGGGAGCCGGGGAGCAGTTCTTC | CASSAGLAGAGEQFF
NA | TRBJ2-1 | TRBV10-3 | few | TGTGCCCTATTGGTGGGCAATGAGCAGTTCTTC | CALLVGNEQFF
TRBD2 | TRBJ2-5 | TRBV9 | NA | TGTGCCAGCAGCCCCCGGGACGGCTCGCGGGAGCAGTACTTC | CASSPRDGSREQYF
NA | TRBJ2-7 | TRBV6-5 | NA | TGTGCCAGCAGTTACGAGGCGGGGAGACCTCCCGAGCAGTACTTC | CASSYEAGRPPEQYF
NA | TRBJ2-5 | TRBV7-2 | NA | TGTGCCAGCAGCCGGAGGGTGGAGACCCAGTACTTC | CASSRRVETQYF
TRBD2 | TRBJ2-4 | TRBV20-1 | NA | TGCAGTGCTAGAGTCGATAGCGGGACTGGTTGGGCCAAAAACATTCAGTACTTC | CSARVDSGTGWAKNIQYF
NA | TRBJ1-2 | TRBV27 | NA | TGTGCCAGCAGTGAAAGCGGACGAGGCTATGGCTACACCTTC | CASSESGRGYGYTF
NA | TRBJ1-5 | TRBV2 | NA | TGTGCCAGCAGTGTCGTCGAAAATCAGCCCCAGCATTTT | CASSVVENQPQHF
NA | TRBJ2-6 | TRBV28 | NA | TGTGCCAGCAGTCCTGGATGGCTTGGTTCTGGGGCCAACGTCCTGACTTTC | CASSPGWLGSGANVLTF
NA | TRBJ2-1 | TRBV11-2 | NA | TGTGCCAGCACCCCCCAGAACCAAAATGAGCAGTTCTTC | CASTPQNQNEQFF
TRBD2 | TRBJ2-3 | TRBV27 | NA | TGTGCCAGCCATCAACCCCTAGGTAGCGGGAGAGATACGCAGTATTTT | CASHQPLGSGRDTQYF
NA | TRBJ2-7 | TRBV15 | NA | TGTGCCACCAGCAGAGATTCCCAGGGGTCCTACGAGCAGTACTTC | CATSRDSQGSYEQYF
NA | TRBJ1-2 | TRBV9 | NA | TGTGCCAGCAGCGGGGGGGCAGGAGTCGATGGCTACACCTTC | CASSGGAGVDGYTF
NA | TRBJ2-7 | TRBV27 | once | TGTGCCAGGTCACTTAGGGGGTGGGACGAGCAGTACTTC | CARSLRGWDEQYF
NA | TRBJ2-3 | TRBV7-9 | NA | TGTGCCAGCAGCCCAAGGAGGGACTCTAACACAGATACGCAGTATTTT | CASSPRRDSNTDTQYF
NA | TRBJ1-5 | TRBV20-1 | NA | TGCAGTGCTAGAGATTTGACAACTAGCAATCAGCCCCAGCATTTT | CSARDLTTSNQPQHF
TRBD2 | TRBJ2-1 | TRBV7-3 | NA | TGTGCCAGCAGCCCCAGCGGGAGGGCACGGTACAATGAGCAGTTCTTC | CASSPSGRARYNEQFF
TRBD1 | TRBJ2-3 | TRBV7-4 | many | TGTGCCAGCAGCCGAGGTGGGACAGGGGGCATGGATACGCAGTATTTT | CASSRGGTGGMDTQYF
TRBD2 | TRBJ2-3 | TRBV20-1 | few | TGCAGTGCTAGATCCGGGACTAGCGGGGGTGGGGATACGCAGTATTTT | CSARSGTSGGGDTQYF
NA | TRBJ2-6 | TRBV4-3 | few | TGCGCCAGCAGCCAAGACGGGTGGGGGTCTGGGGCCAACGTCCTGACTTTC | CASSQDGWGSGANVLTF
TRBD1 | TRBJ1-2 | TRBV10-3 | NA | TGTGCCATCAGTGGGTGGACAGGGAACCTCTATGGCTACACCTTC | CAISGWTGNLYGYTF